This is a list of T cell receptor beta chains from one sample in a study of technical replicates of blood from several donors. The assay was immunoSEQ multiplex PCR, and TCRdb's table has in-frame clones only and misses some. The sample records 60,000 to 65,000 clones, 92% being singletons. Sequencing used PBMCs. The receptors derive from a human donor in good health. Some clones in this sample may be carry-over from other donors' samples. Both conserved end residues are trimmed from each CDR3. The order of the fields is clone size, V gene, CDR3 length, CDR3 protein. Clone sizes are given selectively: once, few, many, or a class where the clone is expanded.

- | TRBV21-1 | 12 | ASSKVGGWAEAF
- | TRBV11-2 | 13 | ASSLQGASVEKLF
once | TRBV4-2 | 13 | ASSQASDRVREQY
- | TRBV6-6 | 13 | ASNSRGQGNEKLF
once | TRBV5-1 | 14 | ASSHGSGAGANVLT
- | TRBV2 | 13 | ASSRQGNKYNEQF
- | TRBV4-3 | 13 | ASSARLAELSEQY
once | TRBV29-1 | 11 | SAKQGPINEQF
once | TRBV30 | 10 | AGALGQYGYT
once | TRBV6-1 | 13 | ASSAGLAGINEQF